The TCR beta chain described here comes from a study of blood T cell repertoires in COVID-19. Study summary: The study drew acute and convalescent COVID-19 samples from the United States, Italy and Spain.

Only one count was recorded for this clone. Some clones are missing from TCRdb's copy, which holds only in-frame ones; the method was immunoSEQ multiplex PCR. The repertoire holds about 150,000 clones, about 81% seen once, with around 7% in the top ten. The V end lost 0 bases, the J end lost 0 bases, and 16 bases lay between the germline ends. Looked up from germline, CDR1 is SGHRS and CDR2 is YFSETQ. This CDR3 has 17 residues. Residents of 24 US areas, aged roughly 18 to 89 years, made up the participants. Categorization into cohorts depended on clinical history that participants reported. Donors in Cohort 3 counted as recovered after two negative PCRs, clearance, or symptom resolution.

Material for sequencing was PBMCs or T cells enriched from blood (not recorded which). V is TRBV5-1 and J is TRBJ2-7; TRBD1 might be the D (6 bases). The clonotype originates from a man aged 50 to 60 who had recovered from COVID-19. This chain's CDR3 is CASSLVAGVTGSYEQYF. CDR3 sequence (DNA): TGCGCCAGCAGCTTGGTGGCAGGGGTCACGGGCTCCTACGAGCAGTACTTC.